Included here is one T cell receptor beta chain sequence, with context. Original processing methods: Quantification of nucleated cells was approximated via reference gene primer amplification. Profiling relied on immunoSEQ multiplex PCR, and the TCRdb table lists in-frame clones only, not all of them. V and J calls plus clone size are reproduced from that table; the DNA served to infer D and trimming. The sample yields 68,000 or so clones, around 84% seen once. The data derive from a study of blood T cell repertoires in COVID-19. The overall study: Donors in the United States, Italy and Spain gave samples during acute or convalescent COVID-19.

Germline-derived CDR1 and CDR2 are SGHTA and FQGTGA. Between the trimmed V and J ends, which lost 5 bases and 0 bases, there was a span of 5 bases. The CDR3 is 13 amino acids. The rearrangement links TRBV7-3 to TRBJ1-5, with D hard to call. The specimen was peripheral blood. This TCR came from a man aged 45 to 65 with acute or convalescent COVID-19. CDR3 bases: TGTGCCAGCAGCCGGGGTAGCAATCAGCCCCAGCATTTT. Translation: CASSRGSNQPQHF.